A selection of T cell receptor beta chains follows, all from one sample in a study of blood T cell repertoires in COVID-19. Assay: immunoSEQ multiplex PCR; the TCRdb copy retains only in-frame clones and omits some. The table has 150,000 to 200,000 clones, roughly 91% seen once. Sequenced input: peripheral blood. Receptors were obtained from a human donor in a cohort sampled during active COVID-19. Both conserved end residues are part of each CDR3. A D gene is named only where the DNA matches it firmly. A clone size is listed for some rows: how often the clone was seen (once, few, many), or a class if it is expanded.

clone size | J gene | D gene | V gene | CDR3 DNA | CDR3 protein
many | TRBJ1-1 | . | TRBV4-1 | TGCGCCAGCAGCCAAACAGGAAAAGCTTTCTTT | CASSQTGKAFF
. | TRBJ2-5 | TRBD1 | TRBV5-1 | TGCGCCAGCAGCTGGCGGACAGGGGGCAGTGAGACCCAGTACTTC | CASSWRTGGSETQYF
. | TRBJ1-1 | . | TRBV29-1 | TGCAGCGTTGAGAGTCTTACTGAAGCTTTCTTT | CSVESLTEAFF
. | TRBJ1-1 | . | TRBV19 | TGTGCCAGTAGTCCAACCGGACAGATGAACACTGAAGCTTTCTTT | CASSPTGQMNTEAFF
. | TRBJ1-1 | TRBD1 | TRBV20-1 | TGCAGTGCTAGTCCCGGGGACAGGGGTACACAACCACGAATGAACACTGAAGCTTTCTTT | CSASPGDRGTQPRMNTEAFF
. | TRBJ2-7 | . | TRBV6-5 | TGTGCCGGCCTGACAGAGGATACCTACGAGCAGTACTTC | CAGLTEDTYEQYF
. | TRBJ1-4 | . | TRBV2 | TGTGCCAGCACGGTGGCAGGGTTCTCTGAAAAACTGTTTTTT | CASTVAGFSEKLFF
. | TRBJ2-3 | . | TRBV5-1 | TGCGCCAGCAGCATGCTTAGCGGAAGGATAGATACGCAGTATTTT | CASSMLSGRIDTQYF
. | TRBJ1-6 | . | TRBV6-5 | TGTGCCAGCAGGCCGGATAATTCACCCCTCCACTTT | CASRPDNSPLHF
many | TRBJ1-2 | . | TRBV28 | TGTGCCAGCAGCGTTGGGGGGTTAATCGATGGCTACACCTTC | CASSVGGLIDGYTF
. | TRBJ2-3 | TRBD2 | TRBV7-2 | TGTGCCAGCAGCTATAGCGGGGTGTTCACAGATACGCAGTATTTT | CASSYSGVFTDTQYF
. | TRBJ2-2 | TRBD1 | TRBV18 | TGTGCCAGCTCACCACCTGGGACAGGGAGGACCGGGGAGCTGTTTTTT | CASSPPGTGRTGELFF
. | TRBJ2-1 | . | TRBV4-3 | TGCGCCAGCAGCCAAGACGGAAGCAGGGTGAATGAGCAGTTCTTC | CASSQDGSRVNEQFF
. | TRBJ2-1 | TRBD1 | TRBV2 | TGTGCCAGCAGCCTTGACAGGGTATCCTACAATGAGCAGTTCTTC | CASSLDRVSYNEQFF
. | TRBJ2-1 | TRBD2 | TRBV19 | TGTGCCAGTAGTATTGTGGGAGGGACCTACAATGAGCAGTTCTTC | CASSIVGGTYNEQFF
. | TRBJ2-3 | . | TRBV5-1 | TGCGCCAGCAGCATGGCGGTGGGCACAGATACGCAGTATTTT | CASSMAVGTDTQYF
few | TRBJ1-2 | . | TRBV10-1 | TGCGCCAGCAGTGAGGGAACAGCCCCATATGGCTACACCTTC | CASSEGTAPYGYTF
. | TRBJ1-3 | TRBD1 | TRBV7-6 | TGTGCCAGCAGCAGGGGACAGGGATACGGAAACACCATATATTTT | CASSRGQGYGNTIYF
. | TRBJ2-5 | TRBD2 | TRBV9 | TGTGCCAGCAGCGTAGGGATAGCGGGGGAACAAGAGACCCAGTACTTC | CASSVGIAGEQETQYF
. | TRBJ2-7 | TRBD2 | TRBV3-1/TRBV3-2 | TGTGCCAGCAGCGTGACTAGCGGAGGGTCCTACGAGCAGTACTTC | CASSVTSGGSYEQYF
. | TRBJ2-7 | . | TRBV11-2 | TGTGCCAGCAGCTTAGAAGCCGGGGTGGGGGAGCAGTACTTC | CASSLEAGVGEQYF
. | TRBJ2-3 | TRBD2 | TRBV20-1 | TGCAGTGCTAGCGGGGGGGGCACGCAGTATTTT | CSASGGGTQYF
. | TRBJ2-6 | . | TRBV5-1 | TGCGCCAGCAGCTTTTCAGGGTCCTCCTCTGGGGCCAACGTCCTGACTTTC | CASSFSGSSSGANVLTF
. | TRBJ2-3 | TRBD2 | TRBV30 | TGTGCCTGGAGTGGCGCGCCGTTTGGCGGGAGGAGGATGATAAATACGCAGTATTTT | CAWSGAPFGGRRMINTQYF
. | TRBJ2-3 | TRBD1 | TRBV19 | TGTGCCAGTAGTATAGAGACAACAGGGGGCCGCACAGATACGCAGTATTTT | CASSIETTGGRTDTQYF
. | TRBJ1-4 | TRBD1 | TRBV10-3 | TGTGCCACAAGGGACAGCCTTAATGAAAAACTGTTTTTT | CATRDSLNEKLFF
. | TRBJ1-1 | TRBD1 | TRBV25-1 | TGTGCCAGCAGGGGACAGGGGAGGCCTGAAGCTTTCTTT | CASRGQGRPEAFF
once | TRBJ1-2 | TRBD1 | TRBV30 | TGTGCCTGGGACAGGGTAACGGGATATGGCTACACCTTC | CAWDRVTGYGYTF
few | TRBJ2-7 | . | TRBV5-6 | TGTGCCAGCAGCTTTGCGGGGAGCTCCTACGAGCAGTACTTC | CASSFAGSSYEQYF
. | TRBJ1-5 | TRBD1 | TRBV28 | TGTGCCAGCAGGACAGGGCGGTTTAGCAATCAGCCCCAGCATTTT | CASRTGRFSNQPQHF
. | TRBJ1-5 | . | TRBV19 | TGTGCCAGTACCCCGACGGGTAGGGGGTTTCAGCCCCAGCATTTT | CASTPTGRGFQPQHF
. | TRBJ2-7 | TRBD1 | TRBV6-5 | TGTGCCAGCAGTTATGGGCCGGGACAGGATACCTACGAGCAGTACTTC | CASSYGPGQDTYEQYF
. | TRBJ2-5 | . | TRBV4-1 | TGCGCCAGCAGCCAGTCAGCAGGGGAGACCCAGTACTTC | CASSQSAGETQYF
. | TRBJ2-2 | . | TRBV7-6 | TGTGCCAGCAGCTCCCTAGCAAGGGAGCTGTTTTTT | CASSSLARELFF
few | TRBJ2-7 | TRBD2 | TRBV7-9 | TGTGCCAGCAGCACCCGCCCGGCACTAGCGGGGGGGATCGACGAGCAGTACTTC | CASSTRPALAGGIDEQYF
. | TRBJ2-7 | . | TRBV7-9 | TGTGCCAGCAGCCAGGGGATATCCTCCTACGAGCAGTACTTC | CASSQGISSYEQYF
. | TRBJ2-4 | . | TRBV27 | TGTGCCAGCAGTTTATCACAGGCAAATGGGGCCAAAAACATTCAGTACTTC | CASSLSQANGAKNIQYF
. | TRBJ1-5 | . | TRBV5-1 | TGCGCCAGCAGCTCTGTGGGGGGAAATCAGCCCCAGCATTTT | CASSSVGGNQPQHF
. | TRBJ2-1 | . | TRBV5-1 | TGCGCCAGCAGCCTTGTAGCGGAAAAGACGGGCAATGAGCAGTTCTTC | CASSLVAEKTGNEQFF
once | TRBJ2-3 | TRBD1 | TRBV30 | TGTGCCTGGTCGGACAGGGGATTTACGCAGTATTTT | CAWSDRGFTQYF
. | TRBJ2-7 | TRBD2 | TRBV2 | TGTGCCAGCAGTCCAACTAGCGGGAGTTTACACGAGCAGTACTTC | CASSPTSGSLHEQYF
. | TRBJ2-7 | . | TRBV7-2 | TGTGCCAGCAGCTTAGTTGAGGGCTCCTACGAGCAGTACTTC | CASSLVEGSYEQYF
. | TRBJ2-5 | TRBD2 | TRBV7-2 | TGTGCCAGCAGCTTAGTTGGTAGCGGGGGGAACCGGGGGACCCAGTACTTC | CASSLVGSGGNRGTQYF
few | TRBJ1-6 | TRBD1 | TRBV2 | TGTGCCAGCAGTGAGCTAGGACAGGGGAATTCACCCCTCCACTTT | CASSELGQGNSPLHF
many | TRBJ1-3 | . | TRBV5-8 | TGTGCCAGCGAAGGGAGTGGAAACACCATATATTTT | CASEGSGNTIYF
. | TRBJ2-1 | . | TRBV12-3/TRBV12-4 | TGTGCCAGCAGTTCGACCGGGATTTGGGGTCCGTTCTTC | CASSSTGIWGPFF
. | TRBJ1-5 | . | TRBV18 | TGTGCCAGCTCACCGGGACTCGGGGGGTTGAACCAGCCCCAGCATTTT | CASSPGLGGLNQPQHF
. | TRBJ1-1 | TRBD1 | TRBV3-1/TRBV3-2 | TGTGCCAGCAGGACTGGAGGGACAGGACTCACTGAAGCTTTCTTT | CASRTGGTGLTEAFF
. | TRBJ2-7 | . | TRBV7-2 | TGTGCCAGCAGCTTACAGGGGTCGGGACGTCAGTACTTC | CASSLQGSGRQYF
. | TRBJ1-1 | . | TRBV27 | TGTGCCAGCAGCCCCGGACTGATGAACACTGAAGCTTTCTTT | CASSPGLMNTEAFF
. | TRBJ1-2 | . | TRBV19 | TGTGCCAGTAGTCTACGAACAGGGTATGGCTACACCTTC | CASSLRTGYGYTF
. | TRBJ2-6 | TRBD1 | TRBV28 | TGTGCCAGCAGTTTGTGGGGACAGGGTAGAACTGGGGCCAACGTCCTGACTTTC | CASSLWGQGRTGANVLTF
. | TRBJ1-2 | . | TRBV5-5 | TGTGCCAGCAGCTTGTTTCCAGGTCAGGACTATGGCTACACCTTC | CASSLFPGQDYGYTF
. | TRBJ1-1 | TRBD1 | TRBV18 | TGTGCCAGCTCACCACTAATGCAGGGGGACACTGAAGCTTTCTTT | CASSPLMQGDTEAFF
once | TRBJ1-1 | . | TRBV10-2 | TGCGCCAGCAGTGACCTTCGCACTGAAGCTTTCTTT | CASSDLRTEAFF
. | TRBJ2-7 | . | TRBV5-1 | TGCGCCAGCAGCTTCAACGCAGATTACGAGCAGTACTTC | CASSFNADYEQYF
. | TRBJ2-7 | . | TRBV10-3 | TGTGCCATCAGTGGGAAAAGACATTCCTACGAGCAGTACTTC | CAISGKRHSYEQYF
few | TRBJ1-1 | . | TRBV19 | TGTGCCAGTAGTATGAGTGCCGGGGGGGTGAACACTGAAGCTTTCTTT | CASSMSAGGVNTEAFF
. | TRBJ1-1 | . | TRBV6-5 | TGTGCCAGCAGTTACGGGCAAAAGAACACTGAAGCTTTCTTT | CASSYGQKNTEAFF
. | TRBJ2-1 | TRBD2 | TRBV28 | TGTGCCAGCAGCAACGCCGGGACTAACTACAATGAGCAGTTCTTC | CASSNAGTNYNEQFF